Following are 20 T cell receptor beta chains from one sample sequenced in a study of blood T cell repertoires in COVID-19. TCRdb's copy holds only in-frame clones and misses some; the assay was immunoSEQ multiplex PCR. This sample has tens of thousands of clones; 82% occur once, and the top ten carry around 1.3%. Sequencing input: peripheral blood. The source of these receptors is a woman aged 80 or over with acute or convalescent COVID-19.

The rearrangement uses TRBV19 and TRBJ1-1; no firm D call. Germline V lookup: CDR1 LNHDA, CDR2 SQIVND (reference sequence). The germline V and J ends were trimmed by 1 base and 6 bases, with 15 bases remaining between them. The CDR3 covers 15 residues. CDR3 sequence reads: CASSIGRPIEAEAFF. CDR3 coding DNA: TGTGCCAGTAGTATAGGCAGACCCATTGAGGCTGAAGCTTTCTTT.

The J gene is TRBJ2-7, the V gene TRBV29-1; 9 bases are a match to TRBD2. Trimming took 6 bases from V and 12 from J; bases not matched to a gene: 15. This CDR3 is 13 amino acids long. The germline V gene has CDR1 SQVTM and CDR2 ANQGSEA. CDR3 amino acids: CSVRQAGGSPLYF. In DNA, the CDR3 is TGCAGCGTGAGGCAAGCGGGAGGATCCCCTCTGTACTTC.

This chain links TRBV18 with TRBJ2-3; 10 bases map to TRBD2. V lost 5 bases to trimming and J lost 4 bases; unmatched junction nucleotides: 9. The length of the CDR3 is 16 residues. Germline V gives CDR1 KGHSH, CDR2 LQKENI. The CDR3: CASSTQGLAGADTQYF. DNA of the CDR3: TGTGCCAGCTCAACCCAGGGGCTAGCGGGAGCAGATACGCAGTATTTT. Full variable domain (outside the CDR3, taken from reference TRBV18 and TRBJ2-3): NAGVMQNPRHLVRRRGQEARLRCSPMKGHSHVYWYRQLPEEGLKFMVYLQKENIIDESGMPKERFSAEFPKEGPSILRIQQVVRGDSAAYFCASSTQGLAGADTQYFGPGTRLTVL.

The chain carries TRBV12-3 or TRBV12-4 and TRBJ1-3; no reliable D call. The CDR3 sequence is 13 residues long. Trimming left V 5 bases short and J 0 bases short, with 5 bases between. The CDR3, as DNA: TGTGCCAGCAGTCTGCGCTCTGGAAACACCATATATTTT. Encoded protein: CASSLRSGNTIYF.

The chain combines TRBV7-9 with TRBJ1-1; unclear D gene. Trimming took 1 base from V and 7 from J, leaving 7 bases between them. This CDR3 has 12 residues. CDR1 is SEHNR and CDR2 is FQNEAQ in the germline V gene (reference sequence). CDR3 sequence reads: CASSLESSEAFF. CDR3 in DNA: TGTGCCAGCAGCTTAGAATCTAGTGAAGCTTTCTTT.

This clone was seen only a few times. This rearrangement joins TRBV3-1 (or the pseudogene TRBV3-2) to TRBJ1-1, with D possibly being TRBD1 (6 bases). The CDR3 extends over 13 amino acids. The germline gives CDR1 LGHDT, CDR2 YNNKEL (reference sequence). V was trimmed by 2 bases and J by 5 bases, leaving 9 bases between them. CDR3 bases: TGTGCCAGCAGCCAAAAGCAGGGGACTGAAGCTTTCTTT. Its protein product is CASSQKQGTEAFF.

This sequence joins TRBV28 and TRBJ1-2; D unclear. Trimming took off 8 bases at V and 7 bases at J, with 11 bases between the two ends. The V gene's germline CDR1 is MDHEN and CDR2 SYDVKM. CDR3 length: 11 residues. The CDR3 DNA is TGTGCCAGCTCCTGGTTGCGTGGCTACACCTTC. It codes for CASSWLRGYTF.

This clone was found once. The rearrangement uses TRBV10-3 and TRBJ2-6; D may be TRBD1 (5 bases). There are 14 residues in the CDR3. Germline assignment: CDR1 ENHRY and CDR2 SYGVKD. V dropped 7 bases and J dropped 2 bases, with 9 bases sitting between them. CDR3 DNA: TGTGCCATCACCTCAGGGCCTGGGGCCAACGTCCTGACTTTC. Protein: CAITSGPGANVLTF.

The CDR3, as DNA: TGTGCCAGCAGTCCCCCTGCGTGGAATTCACCCCTCCACTTT. It encodes CASSPPAWNSPLHF. V and J are TRBV6-5 and TRBJ1-6; no clear D gene. Germline CDR1 and CDR2: MNHEY and SVGAGI. Trimming pared 5 bases from V and 7 bases from J, leaving 12 bases between. This CDR3 is built from 14 residues.

In regard to this clone: The same CDR3 also results from other DNA sequences found in this sample. The chain is built from TRBV19 and TRBJ1-2; weak D call: TRBD1 (5 bases). The CDR3 has 13 amino acids. The V end was cut by 3 bases, the J end by 2 bases, with 7 bases between. Germline V gene lookup returns CDR1 LNHDA and CDR2 SQIVND (reference sequence). The CDR3 loop is CASSIGGNYGYTF. For the CDR3, the DNA is TGTGCCAGTAGTATCGGGGGGAACTATGGCTACACCTTC.

This clone appeared a few times. V and J are TRBV3-1 (or the pseudogene TRBV3-2) and TRBJ2-5; TRBD2 might be the D (6 bases). The CDR3 has 17 residues. Germline assignment: CDR1 LGHDT and CDR2 YNNKEL (reference sequence). The V end lost 4 bases, the J end lost 2 bases, and 20 bases lay between the germline ends. The CDR3, as DNA: TGTGCCAGCAGCCGGCCCACTGGCGGGGAATTTCAAGAGACCCAGTACTTC. The encoded protein is CASSRPTGGEFQETQYF.

Notes on this clone: A read error may account for a junction end that differs from germline. The chain is built from TRBV7-7 and TRBJ2-3; 11 bases are a match to TRBD2. Germline V gene sequence: CDR1 SSHAT, CDR2 FNYEAQ (reference sequence). This CDR3 region has 15 residues. The CDR3 DNA reads TGTGCCAGCAGCGTAGCGGGGGGGTCTGGAGATACGCAGTATTTT. It translates to CASSVAGGSGDTQYF.

The V gene is TRBV18, the J gene TRBJ2-1; 7 nucleotides match TRBD1. Germline CDR1 and CDR2: KGHSH and LQKENI. CDR3 size: 16 residues. The V and J ends lost 3 bases and 7 bases, in that order; junction bases with no gene match: 12. The DNA for the CDR3 is TGTGCCAGCTCACCTACAGGGACAGCTATAAGAAATGAGCAGTTCTTC. It specifies CASSPTGTAIRNEQFF.

This chain joins TRBV5-6 and TRBJ1-1, with D possibly matching TRBD1 (5 bases). Per germline, CDR1 SGHDT and CDR2 YYEEEE. The CDR3 has 13 residues. V lost 0 bases, J lost 4 bases, and 7 bases lay in between. CDR3 residues: CASSLAGSTEAFF. DNA of the CDR3: TGTGCCAGCAGCTTGGCAGGGTCCACTGAAGCTTTCTTT.

To note about this clone: The germline gene is not matched at one end of the junction; a read error may be the cause. The chain links TRBV5-5 to TRBJ1-2, with 8 nucleotides matching TRBD1. Germline V gene data show CDR1 as SGHKS and CDR2 as YYEKEE (reference sequence). The CDR3 has 15 residues. The CDR3 protein is CASTLSATGDYGYTF. The CDR3, as DNA: TGTGCCAGCACCTTGTCTGCGACAGGGGACTATGGCTACACCTTC.

The chain joins TRBV6-5 to TRBJ1-6; D gene uncertain. This CDR3 contains 11 residues. Germline loops: CDR1 MNHEY, CDR2 SVGAGI. V lost 6 bases, J lost 14 bases, and 11 bases lay in between. The CDR3: CASRDDGTLHF. As DNA, the CDR3 is TGTGCCAGCAGGGATGACGGGACCCTCCACTTT.

This clone was seen only a few times. The chain joins TRBV15 to TRBJ1-1, with D unresolved. The CDR3 covers 12 residues. The germline V and J ends were trimmed by 0 bases and 14 bases, with 13 bases remaining between them. Germline values: CDR1 LNHNV, CDR2 YYDKDF (reference sequence). The CDR3 DNA reads as TGTGCCACCAGCAGAGATTTGGTGCCTACCTTCTTT. Residues: CATSRDLVPTFF.

The gene calls are TRBV6-1 and TRBJ2-1, with D possibly being TRBD1 (5 bases). V was clipped by 1 base and J by 3 bases, with 16 bases between them. Germline lookup yields CDR1 MNHNS and CDR2 SASEGT. CDR3 length: 17 amino acids. CDR3 nucleotides: TGTGCCAGCAGTGAAGATGGAGAAGGGGCCATCTACAATGAGCAGTTCTTC. Its protein is CASSEDGEGAIYNEQFF.

The rearrangement joins TRBV18 to TRBJ1-1; no firm D call. With 3 bases removed from V and 5 bases from J, the gap between germline ends came to 10 bases. There are 13 residues in the CDR3. In germline, CDR1 is KGHSH, CDR2 LQKENI. The CDR3 DNA is TGTGCCAGCTCACCCCCTAGGCAAACTGAAGCTTTCTTT. Translating it yields CASSPPRQTEAFF.

The chain has TRBV14 and TRBJ2-1, with 9 bases fitting TRBD2. The CDR3 length is 17 residues. The germline CDR1 and CDR2 sequences are SGHDN and FVKESK. Trimming cost V 2 bases and J 9 bases; bases outside gene matches: 14. The DNA for the CDR3 is TGTGCCAGCAGCCAATCCCGCGGGAGGGCCTTACCAACTGAGCAGTTCTTC. As protein: CASSQSRGRALPTEQFF.